This TCR beta chain was retrieved from a study of shared T cell receptors in the human thymus. The CDR3 has 19 amino acids. Germline loops: CDR1 SGHDN, CDR2 FVKESK. With 4 bases removed from V and 2 bases from J, the gap between germline ends came to 25 bases. Some clones are missing from TCRdb's copy, which holds only in-frame ones; the method was immunoSEQ multiplex PCR. Of hundreds of thousands of clones listed, approximately 89% were seen once; the top ten hold 0.009% to 0.0095%. The same sample was also used in a study of human thymus T cells. That investigation notes: Having surgery to correct congenital heart defects, healthy Finnish infants acted as the donors. Thymic tissue was derived from resections collected during corrective heart surgery. A high degree of thymic repertoire overlap among unrelated individuals was reported in related research.

The V call is TRBV14, the J call TRBJ2-3, with D possibly TRBD1 on 6 matching bases. The TCR originated in a boy younger than two with a congenital heart defect. The sequencing input was thymocytes. The CDR3 sequence is CASSRVILGAPAPTDTQYF. CDR3 in DNA: TGTGCCAGCAGCCGAGTGATCTTGGGGGCCCCCGCCCCCACAGATACGCAGTATTTT.